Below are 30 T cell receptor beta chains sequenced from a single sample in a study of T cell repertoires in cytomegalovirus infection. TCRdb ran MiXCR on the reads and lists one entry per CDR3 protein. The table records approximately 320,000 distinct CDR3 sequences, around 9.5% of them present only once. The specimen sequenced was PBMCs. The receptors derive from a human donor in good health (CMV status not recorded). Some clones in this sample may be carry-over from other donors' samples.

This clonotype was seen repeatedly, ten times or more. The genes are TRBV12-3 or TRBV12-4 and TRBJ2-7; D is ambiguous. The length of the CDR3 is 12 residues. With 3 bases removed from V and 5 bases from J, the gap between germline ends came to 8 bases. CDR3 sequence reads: CASSFRRHEQYF. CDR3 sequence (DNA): TGTGCCAGCAGTTTTAGAAGGCACGAGCAGTACTTC.

The CDR3 loop is CSVGGRKDYEQYF. CDR3 nucleotides: TGCAGCGTTGGGGGAAGGAAGGACTACGAGCAGTACTTC. This rearrangement joins TRBV29-1 to TRBJ2-7; D remains ambiguous. The CDR3 length is 13 residues. V was shortened by 4 bases and J by 3 bases, with 13 bases between the two germline ends. Germline-derived CDR1 and CDR2 are SQVTM and ANQGSEA.

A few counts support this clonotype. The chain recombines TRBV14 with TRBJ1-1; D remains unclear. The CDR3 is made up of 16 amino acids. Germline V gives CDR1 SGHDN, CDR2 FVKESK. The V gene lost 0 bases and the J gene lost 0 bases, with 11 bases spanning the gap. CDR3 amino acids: CASSQDIGELNTEAFF. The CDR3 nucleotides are TGTGCCAGCAGCCAAGATATTGGGGAGTTGAACACTGAAGCTTTCTTT.

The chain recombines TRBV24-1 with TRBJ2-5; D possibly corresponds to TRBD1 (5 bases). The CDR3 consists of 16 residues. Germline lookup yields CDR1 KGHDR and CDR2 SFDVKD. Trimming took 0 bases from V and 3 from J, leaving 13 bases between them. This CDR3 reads CATSDLSRAGKETQYF. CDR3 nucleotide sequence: TGTGCCACCAGTGATTTGAGCCGGGCAGGGAAAGAGACCCAGTACTTC.

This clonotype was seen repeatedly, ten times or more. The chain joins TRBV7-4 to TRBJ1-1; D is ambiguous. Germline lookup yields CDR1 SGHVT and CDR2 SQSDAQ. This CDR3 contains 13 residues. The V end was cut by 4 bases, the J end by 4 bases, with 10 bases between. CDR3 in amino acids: CASSSGRGTEAFF. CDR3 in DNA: TGTGCCAGCAGCTCCGGGAGAGGCACTGAAGCTTTCTTT.

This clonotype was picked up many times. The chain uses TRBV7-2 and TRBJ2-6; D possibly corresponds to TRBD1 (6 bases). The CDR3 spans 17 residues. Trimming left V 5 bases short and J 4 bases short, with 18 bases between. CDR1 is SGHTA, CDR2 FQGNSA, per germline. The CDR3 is CASSVDRISMGANVLTF. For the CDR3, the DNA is TGTGCCAGCAGCGTAGACAGGATCTCGATGGGGGCCAACGTCCTGACTTTC.

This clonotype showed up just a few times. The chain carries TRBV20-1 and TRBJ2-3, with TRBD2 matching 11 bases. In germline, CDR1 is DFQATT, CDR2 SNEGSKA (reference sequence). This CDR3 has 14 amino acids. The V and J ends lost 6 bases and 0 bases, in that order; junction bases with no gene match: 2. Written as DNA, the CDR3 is TGCAGTGCGAGACTAGCGGGGAGCACAGATACGCAGTATTTT. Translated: CSARLAGSTDTQYF.

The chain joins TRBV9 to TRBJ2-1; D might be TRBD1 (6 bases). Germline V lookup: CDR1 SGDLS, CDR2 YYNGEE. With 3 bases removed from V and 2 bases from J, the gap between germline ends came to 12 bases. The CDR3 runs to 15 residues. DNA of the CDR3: TGTGCCAGCAGCGGGCTACGGGACACCTACAATGAGCAGTTCTTC. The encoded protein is CASSGLRDTYNEQFF.

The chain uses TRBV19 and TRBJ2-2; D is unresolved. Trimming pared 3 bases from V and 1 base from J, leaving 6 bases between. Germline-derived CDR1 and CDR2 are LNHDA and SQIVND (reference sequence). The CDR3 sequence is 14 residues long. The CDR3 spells CASSMKLNTGELFF. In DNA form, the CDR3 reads TGTGCCAGTAGTATGAAGTTGAACACCGGGGAGCTGTTTTTT.

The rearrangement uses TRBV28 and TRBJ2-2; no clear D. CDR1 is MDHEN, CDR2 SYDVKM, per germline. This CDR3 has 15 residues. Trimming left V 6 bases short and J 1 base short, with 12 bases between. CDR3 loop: CASRVRRVNTGELFF. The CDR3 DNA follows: TGTGCCAGCAGGGTGAGGCGAGTGAACACCGGGGAGCTGTTTTTT.

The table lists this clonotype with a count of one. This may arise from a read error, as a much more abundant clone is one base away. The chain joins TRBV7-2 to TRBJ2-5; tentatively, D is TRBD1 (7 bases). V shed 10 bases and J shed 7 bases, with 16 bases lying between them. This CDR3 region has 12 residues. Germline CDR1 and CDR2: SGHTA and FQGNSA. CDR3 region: CANINRGGTQYF. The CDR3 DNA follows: TGTGCCAACATCAACAGGGGAGGGACCCAGTACTTC.

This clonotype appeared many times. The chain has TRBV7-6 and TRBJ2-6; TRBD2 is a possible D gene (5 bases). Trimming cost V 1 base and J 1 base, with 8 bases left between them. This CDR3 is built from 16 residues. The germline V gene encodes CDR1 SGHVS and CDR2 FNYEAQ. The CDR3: CASSLDGGSGANVLTF. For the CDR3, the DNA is TGTGCCAGCAGCTTAGACGGAGGATCTGGGGCCAACGTCCTGACTTTC.

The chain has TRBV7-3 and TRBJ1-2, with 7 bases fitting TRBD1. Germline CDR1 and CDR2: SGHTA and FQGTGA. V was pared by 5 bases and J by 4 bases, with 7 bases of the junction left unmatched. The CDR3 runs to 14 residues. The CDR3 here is CASSTGTATYGYTF. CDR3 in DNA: TGTGCCAGCAGCACCGGGACAGCGACCTATGGCTACACCTTC.

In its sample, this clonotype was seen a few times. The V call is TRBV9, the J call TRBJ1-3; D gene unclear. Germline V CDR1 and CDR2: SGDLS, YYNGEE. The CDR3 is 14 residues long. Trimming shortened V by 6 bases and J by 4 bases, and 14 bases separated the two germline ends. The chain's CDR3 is CASKAQPAGNTIYF. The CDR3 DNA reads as TGTGCCAGCAAAGCGCAGCCGGCCGGAAACACCATATATTTT.

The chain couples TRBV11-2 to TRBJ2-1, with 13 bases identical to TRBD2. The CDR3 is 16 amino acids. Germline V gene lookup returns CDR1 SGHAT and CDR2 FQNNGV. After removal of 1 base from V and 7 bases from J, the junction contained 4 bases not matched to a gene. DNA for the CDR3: TGTGCCAGCAGCTTAGTAGGACTAGCGGGAGATAATGAGCAGTTCTTC. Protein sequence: CASSLVGLAGDNEQFF.

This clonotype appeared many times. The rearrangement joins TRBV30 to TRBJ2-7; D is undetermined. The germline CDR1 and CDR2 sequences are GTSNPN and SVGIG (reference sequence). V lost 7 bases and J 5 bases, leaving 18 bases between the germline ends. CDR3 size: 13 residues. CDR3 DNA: TGTGCCTCCCAAAGGGCAGGCTCTCACGAGCAGTACTTC. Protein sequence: CASQRAGSHEQYF.

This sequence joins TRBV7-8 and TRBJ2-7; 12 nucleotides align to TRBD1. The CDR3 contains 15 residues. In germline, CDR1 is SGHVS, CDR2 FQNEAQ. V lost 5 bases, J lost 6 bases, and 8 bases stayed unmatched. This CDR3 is CASSSTGQGAGEQYF. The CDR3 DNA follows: TGTGCCAGCAGCAGCACGGGACAGGGGGCGGGCGAGCAGTACTTC.

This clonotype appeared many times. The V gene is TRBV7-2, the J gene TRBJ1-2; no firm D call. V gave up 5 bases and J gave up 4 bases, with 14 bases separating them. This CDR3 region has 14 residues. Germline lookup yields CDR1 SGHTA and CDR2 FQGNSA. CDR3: CASSVRNEGYGYTF. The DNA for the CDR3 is TGTGCCAGCAGCGTACGCAATGAGGGCTATGGCTACACCTTC.

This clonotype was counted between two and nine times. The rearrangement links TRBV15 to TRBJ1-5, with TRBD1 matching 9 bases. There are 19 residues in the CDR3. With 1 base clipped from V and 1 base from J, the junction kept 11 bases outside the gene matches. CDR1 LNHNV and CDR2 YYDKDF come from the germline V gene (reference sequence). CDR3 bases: TGTGCCACCAGCAGAGTACTAATACAGGGGGCTCGGAGCAATCAGCCCCAGCATTTT. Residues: CATSRVLIQGARSNQPQHF.

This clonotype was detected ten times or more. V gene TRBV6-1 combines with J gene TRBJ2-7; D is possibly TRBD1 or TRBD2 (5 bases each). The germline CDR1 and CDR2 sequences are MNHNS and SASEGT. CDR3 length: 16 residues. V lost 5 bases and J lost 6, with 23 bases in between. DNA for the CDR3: TGTGCCAGCAGTCTAAGCCCGTTTTTGAGGGGCAGCGAGCAGTACTTC. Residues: CASSLSPFLRGSEQYF.

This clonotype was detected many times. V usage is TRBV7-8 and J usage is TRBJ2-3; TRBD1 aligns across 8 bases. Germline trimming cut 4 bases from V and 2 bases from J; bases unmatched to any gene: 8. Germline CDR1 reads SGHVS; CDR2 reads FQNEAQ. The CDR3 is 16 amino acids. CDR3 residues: CASSSFRQGYTDTQYF. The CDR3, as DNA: TGTGCCAGCAGCTCTTTCCGACAGGGGTACACAGATACGCAGTATTTT.

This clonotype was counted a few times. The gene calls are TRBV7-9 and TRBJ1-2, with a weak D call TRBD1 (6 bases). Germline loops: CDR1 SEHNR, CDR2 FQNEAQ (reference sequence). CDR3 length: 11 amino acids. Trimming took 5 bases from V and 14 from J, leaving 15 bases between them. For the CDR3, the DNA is TGTGCCAGCAGCATGACAGGAACGAGGACCTTC. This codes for CASSMTGTRTF.

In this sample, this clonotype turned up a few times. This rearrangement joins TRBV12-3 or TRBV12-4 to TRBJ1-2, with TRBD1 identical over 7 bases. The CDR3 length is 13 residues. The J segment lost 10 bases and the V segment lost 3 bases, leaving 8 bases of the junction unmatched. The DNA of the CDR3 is TGTGCCAGCAGTTTCACCTCAGGACAGGCCTACACCTTC. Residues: CASSFTSGQAYTF.

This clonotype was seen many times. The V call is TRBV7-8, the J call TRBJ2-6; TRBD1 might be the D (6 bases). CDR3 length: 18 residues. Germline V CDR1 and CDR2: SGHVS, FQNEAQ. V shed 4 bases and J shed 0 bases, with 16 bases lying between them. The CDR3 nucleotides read TGTGCCAGCAGCTCCTACAGGGTACTCTCCTCTGGGGCCAACGTCCTGACTTTC. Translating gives CASSSYRVLSSGANVLTF.

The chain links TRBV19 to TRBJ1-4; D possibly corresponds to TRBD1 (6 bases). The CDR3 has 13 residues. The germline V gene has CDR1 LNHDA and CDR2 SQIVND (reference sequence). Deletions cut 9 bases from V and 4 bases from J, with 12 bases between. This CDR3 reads CASRQVLNEKLFF. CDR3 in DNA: TGTGCCAGCAGACAGGTGCTTAATGAAAAACTGTTTTTT.

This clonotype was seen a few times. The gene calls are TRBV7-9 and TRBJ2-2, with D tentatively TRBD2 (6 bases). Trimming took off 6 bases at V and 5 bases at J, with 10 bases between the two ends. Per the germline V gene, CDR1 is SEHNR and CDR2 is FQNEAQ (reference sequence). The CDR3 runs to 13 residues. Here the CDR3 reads CASRGGETGELFF. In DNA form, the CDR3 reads TGTGCCAGCAGAGGCGGGGAGACCGGGGAGCTGTTTTTT.

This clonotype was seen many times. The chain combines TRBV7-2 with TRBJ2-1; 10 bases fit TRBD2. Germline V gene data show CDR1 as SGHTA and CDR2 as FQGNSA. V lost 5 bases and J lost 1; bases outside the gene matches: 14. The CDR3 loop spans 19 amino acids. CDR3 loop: CASSPRGSLAGGSYNEQFF. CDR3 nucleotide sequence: TGTGCCAGCAGCCCACGCGGGTCCTTAGCGGGAGGTTCCTACAATGAGCAGTTCTTC.

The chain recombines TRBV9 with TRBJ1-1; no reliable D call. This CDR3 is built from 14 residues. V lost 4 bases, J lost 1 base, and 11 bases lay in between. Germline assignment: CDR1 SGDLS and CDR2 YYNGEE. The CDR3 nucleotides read TGTGCCAGCAGCCTAGGTTGGGGGAACACTGAAGCTTTCTTT. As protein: CASSLGWGNTEAFF.

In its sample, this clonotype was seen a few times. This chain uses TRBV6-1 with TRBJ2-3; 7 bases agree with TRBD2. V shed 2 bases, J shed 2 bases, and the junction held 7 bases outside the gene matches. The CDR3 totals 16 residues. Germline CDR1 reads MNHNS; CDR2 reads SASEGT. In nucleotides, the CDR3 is TGTGCCAGCAGTGAACCGCTAGCGGTTACCACAGATACGCAGTATTTT. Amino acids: CASSEPLAVTTDTQYF.

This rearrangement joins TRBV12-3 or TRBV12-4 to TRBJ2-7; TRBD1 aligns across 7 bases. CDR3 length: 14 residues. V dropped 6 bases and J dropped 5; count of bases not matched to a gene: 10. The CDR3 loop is CASSPRLQGHEQYF. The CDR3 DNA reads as TGTGCCAGCAGCCCGCGGTTACAGGGGCACGAGCAGTACTTC.